This is a list of T cell receptor beta chains from one sample in a study of blood T cell repertoires in COVID-19. Assay used: immunoSEQ multiplex PCR; TCRdb lists only in-frame clones, some missing. The sample holds 300,000 to 400,000 clones, roughly nine tenths seen once. The material sequenced was PBMCs or T cells enriched from blood (not recorded which). The source is a woman aged 30 to 39 who had been exposed to COVID-19. Both conserved end residues are part of each CDR3. A D gene is named only where the DNA matches it firmly. Clone size is shown for a subset of rows, as once, few, many or a class of expanded clone.

14	NA	TRBV7-2	TRBJ1-2	TRBD1	TGTGCCAGCAGCTTAGCACAGGGGACCTATGGCTACACCTTC	CASSLAQGTYGYTF
15	NA	TRBV7-7	TRBJ2-5	TRBD1	TGTGCCAGCAGCTTACGCGCGGACAGGGAAGAGACCCAGTACTTC	CASSLRADREETQYF
14	NA	TRBV5-1	TRBJ1-4	TRBD1	TGCGCCAGCAGCCACAGGGGAGCTAATGAAAAACTGTTTTTT	CASSHRGANEKLFF
13	NA	TRBV27	TRBJ1-2	NA	TGTGCCAGCAGTTTGGAGGCCAACTATGGCTACACCTTC	CASSLEANYGYTF
13	NA	TRBV3-1/TRBV3-2	TRBJ2-7	NA	TGTGCCAGCAGCCAAGGGAGTGTCTACGAGCAGTACTTC	CASSQGSVYEQYF
13	NA	TRBV29-1	TRBJ1-2	TRBD1	TGCAGCGCCGGGACAGGGGGTAACTATGGCTACACCTTC	CSAGTGGNYGYTF
14	few	TRBV2	TRBJ2-5	NA	TGTGCCAGCAGTGACGGCGGCCACCAAGAGACCCAGTACTTC	CASSDGGHQETQYF
14	once	TRBV24-1	TRBJ1-2	TRBD1	TGTGCCACCAGTGATAGGGGGCGTAACTATGGCTACACCTTC	CATSDRGRNYGYTF
16	NA	TRBV11-2	TRBJ1-2	NA	TGTGCCAGCAAACTCGACGGGGCAGGGGACCTGTATGGCTACACCTTC	CASKLDGAGDLYGYTF
15	once	TRBV4-1	TRBJ2-7	TRBD1	TGCGCCAGCAGCGAAAGGACAGGGGGTGGGTACGAGCAGTACTTC	CASSERTGGGYEQYF
14	NA	TRBV5-1	TRBJ1-2	NA	TGCGCCAGCAGCCCGGTGACAGGCGGCTATGGCTACACCTTC	CASSPVTGGYGYTF
16	NA	TRBV9	TRBJ2-3	TRBD1	TGTGCCAGCAGCCCAGAGGGGGCCATATTCACAGATACGCAGTATTTT	CASSPEGAIFTDTQYF
15	NA	TRBV18	TRBJ2-3	TRBD2	TGTGCCAGCGATCCTTTAGCGGGGGCTACAGATACGCAGTATTTT	CASDPLAGATDTQYF
13	NA	TRBV19	TRBJ2-1	NA	TGTGCCAGTAGGGGGGGTAATGACAATGAGCAGTTCTTC	CASRGGNDNEQFF
16	NA	TRBV9	TRBJ2-3	NA	TGTGCCAGCAGCGTGGTAGAGCGGTGGACCACAGATACGCAGTATTTT	CASSVVERWTTDTQYF
16	NA	TRBV7-9	TRBJ1-1	TRBD1	TGTGCCAGCAGCCTAACCAGGGACAGGGCGGAAAGTGAAGCTTTCTTT	CASSLTRDRAESEAFF
15	NA	TRBV7-3	TRBJ2-7	NA	TGTGCCAGCAGCCCTCGGGGAGGGGGCTCCTACGAGCAGTACTTC	CASSPRGGGSYEQYF
16	NA	TRBV5-4	TRBJ2-3	TRBD1	TGTGCCAGCAGCCGGGACAGCATCACTGGCACAGATACGCAGTATTTT	CASSRDSITGTDTQYF
15	NA	TRBV5-5	TRBJ1-5	NA	TGTGCCAGCAGCTTGCAAGGGGGTAGCAATCAGCCCCAGCATTTT	CASSLQGGSNQPQHF
18	NA	TRBV4-1	TRBJ2-2	TRBD2	TGCGCCAGCAGCCAGGTAGCGGGGGGCGCGACCTACACCGGGGAGCTGTTTTTT	CASSQVAGGATYTGELFF
13	NA	TRBV7-6	TRBJ2-5	TRBD1	TGTGCCAGCAGCTTCTACAGGGGAGAGACCCAGTACTTC	CASSFYRGETQYF
14	NA	TRBV19	TRBJ2-7	TRBD2	TGTGCCAGTAGTAAGGGACTAGGGCCTCTCGAGCAGTACTTC	CASSKGLGPLEQYF